What follows are 26 T cell receptor beta chains derived from one specimen sequenced in a study of tumor-infiltrating lymphocytes in primary liver carcinoma. Without any cell sorting, about 19-30 mg of bulk tissue yielded co-extracted RNA and DNA. Reverse transcription of approximately 520 ng total RNA with a constant-region primer produced TCR beta cDNA. Investigators got TCR beta libraries out of three nested multiplex PCR rounds, done with slightly modified ARM-PCR. PCR rounds one and two used TRBV1-TRBV30 forward primers with a C-beta reverse primer for approximately 10 cycles each. TCRdb recomputed calls from the multiplex PCR reads with MiXCR, one row per CDR3 protein. The sample includes around 100,000 distinct CDR3 sequences, about 70% of them seen just once. Specimen: liver tumor tissue from sampling region 5. As to subset: tumor region T5, tumor centre. The receptor source for this set is a woman in her fifties or sixties with primary liver carcinoma and hepatitis B virus infection.

Turning to this clonotype: Germline is not matched at one junction end, which may reflect a read error. J is TRBJ2-5 and V is TRBV11-3; no clear D gene. The CDR3 extends over 12 amino acids. Per germline, CDR1 SGHNT and CDR2 YENEEA. CDR3 coding DNA: TGTACCAGCAGCTTAGTACAAGAGACCCAGTACTTT. This encodes CTSSLVQETQYF.

The chain combines TRBV19 with TRBJ1-1; D not resolved. Germline CDR1 and CDR2: LNHDA and SQIVND (reference sequence). V was pared by 8 bases and J by 4 bases, with 17 bases between. This CDR3 has 14 amino acids. The DNA of the CDR3 is TGTGCCAGTCGCACCGACCGGGCGAGCACTGAAGCTTTCTTT. Translating it yields CASRTDRASTEAFF.

To note about this clonotype: A much larger clone is a single base away; this may be a read error. The rearrangement uses TRBV7-8 and TRBJ2-5; D perhaps matches TRBD1 (5 bases). The CDR3 covers 15 residues. Germline-derived CDR1 and CDR2 are SGHVS and FQNEAQ. V was shortened by 5 bases and J by 5 bases, with 18 bases between the two germline ends. The CDR3 region is CASSVSWQPGETQYF. CDR3 nucleotides: TGTGCCAGCAGCGTATCCTGGCAGCCAGGGGAGACCCAGTACTTC.

Concerning this clonotype itself: Given the absence of the conserved phenylalanine or tryptophan at the CDR3 end, a read error is likely. The chain employs TRBV6-5 and TRBJ1-2; D is unresolved. Germline lookup yields CDR1 MNHEY and CDR2 SVGAGI. With 7 bases removed from V and 8 bases from J, the gap between germline ends came to 14 bases. The CDR3 spans 12 residues. The CDR3 spells CASTPYGEGYTL. CDR3 sequence (DNA): TGTGCCAGCACCCCGTACGGGGAAGGCTACACCTTA.

Details on this clonotype: A much larger clone sits a single nucleotide away, making a read error possible. The rearrangement joins TRBV7-9 to TRBJ1-3, with 7 bases aligning to TRBD1. The V gene end was trimmed by 5 bases and the J gene end by 0 bases; junction bases not matched to a gene: 13. Germline V gives CDR1 SEHNR, CDR2 FQNEAQ (reference sequence). The CDR3 consists of 18 residues. The CDR3 protein is CASSNLFRTGDSGNTIYF. CDR3 DNA: TGTGCCAGCAGCAACCTTTTCAGGACAGGTGACTCTGGAAACACCATATATTTT.

The CDR3 protein is CASTYRLGIGNSPLHF. CDR3 sequence (DNA): TGTGCCAGCACCTACCGTTTGGGTATCGGGAATTCACCCCTCCACTTT. The rearrangement links TRBV7-2 to TRBJ1-6; D uncertain. V was clipped by 7 bases and J by 7 bases, with 20 bases between them. CDR1 and CDR2 from the germline V gene are SGHTA and FQGNSA. This CDR3 is built from 16 residues. The variable domain in full, with the rest retrieved from reference TRBV7-2 and TRBJ1-6, is GAGVSQSPSNKVTEKGKDVELRCDPISGHTALYWYRQSLGQGLEFLIYFQGNSAPDKSGLPSDRFSAERTGGSVSTLTIQRTQQEDSAVYLCASTYRLGIGNSPLHFGNGTRLTVT.

Turning to this clonotype: One end of the junction fails to match germline, which may point to a read error. The chain couples TRBV5-4 to TRBJ1-2; TRBD1 is a possible D gene (5 bases). Germline V CDR1 and CDR2: SGHNT, YYREEE (reference sequence). The CDR3 length is 16 residues. CDR3 sequence reads: CASTLAPRGTGYGYTF. As DNA, the CDR3 is TGTGCCAGCACCTTGGCTCCACGCGGGACTGGATATGGTTACACCTTC.

About this clonotype: It may be a read error: a sequence one base away is much more abundant. CDR3 residues: CASRGHGSSGANVVTF. The CDR3 DNA reads as TGTGCCAGCAGGGGACACGGGAGCTCTGGGGCCAACGTCGTGACTTTC. This chain connects TRBV5-6 to TRBJ2-6; D is tentatively TRBD1 or TRBD2 (6 bases each). The germline CDR1 and CDR2 sequences are SGHDT and YYEEEE. The CDR3 contains 16 residues. Full variable domain (outside the CDR3, taken from reference TRBV5-6 and TRBJ2-6): DAGVTQSPTHLIKTRGQQVTLRCSPKSGHDTVSWYQQALGQGPQFIFQYYEEEERQRGNFPDRFSGHQFPNYSSELNVNALLLGDSALYLCASRGHGSSGANVVTFGAGSRLTVL.

This clonotype showed up just a few times. A clone one base away is much larger, so this may be a read error. This CDR3 is missing its conserved last phenylalanine or tryptophan, likely due to a read error. The chain joins TRBV29-1 to TRBJ2-1; 7 positions match TRBD2. The CDR3 extends over 14 amino acids. Germline values: CDR1 SQVTM, CDR2 ANQGSEA. V trimming: 1 base; J trimming: 8 bases; junction bases outside the gene matches: 8. The CDR3 reads CSVEGPAGWDEQFS. DNA of the CDR3: TGCAGCGTTGAAGGGCCAGCGGGGTGGGATGAGCAGTTCTCC.

The chain links TRBV11-2 to TRBJ1-1; D is possibly TRBD1 (5 bases). CDR3 length: 12 residues. Germline V gene sequence: CDR1 SGHAT, CDR2 FQNNGV. CDR3 protein: CDSRSKQAEAFF. The DNA of the CDR3 is TGTGACAGTAGGTCTAAACAGGCTGAAGCTTTCTTT.

Notes on this clonotype: Since the CDR3 does not end with the conserved phenylalanine or tryptophan, this likely comes from a read error. No DNA is shown, since the ends of the CDR3 on it are uncertain; the CDR3 is the one TCRdb lists. The V call is TRBV12-3 or TRBV12-4, the J call TRBJ1-1. Inclusive of both ends, the CDR3 amounts to 15 amino acids. The chain's CDR3 is CASSSLGSGNTEAFS.

A note on this clonotype: The conserved final phenylalanine or tryptophan is absent from the CDR3, which likely points to a read error. J is TRBJ2-7 and V is TRBV11-3; 12 nucleotides agree with TRBD1. Germline V gives CDR1 SGHNT, CDR2 YENEEA. V was clipped by 9 bases and J by 3 bases; unmatched bases: 9. The CDR3 extends over 15 amino acids. CDR3 region: CASSPGTGGDYEQYL. CDR3 coding DNA: TGTGCCAGTAGCCCCGGGACAGGGGGCGACTACGAGCAGTACTTA.

V is TRBV2 and J is TRBJ2-1, with a weak D call TRBD1 (5 bases). Germline assignment: CDR1 SNHLY and CDR2 FYNNEI. The CDR3 totals 14 residues. The germline V and J ends were trimmed by 7 bases and 3 bases, with 13 bases remaining between them. CDR3 bases: TGTGCCAGCAAAGAACAGGTGAACTACAATGAGCAGTTCTTC. This sequence encodes CASKEQVNYNEQFF.

The sample holds one count of this clonotype. The CDR3 does not close with the conserved phenylalanine or tryptophan, likely indicating a read error. The V call is TRBV29-1, the J call TRBJ2-3; D is possibly TRBD2 (5 bases). The CDR3 consists of 12 residues. V was cut by 4 bases and J by 8 bases, with 13 bases left in between. Germline assignment: CDR1 SQVTM and CDR2 ANQGSEA. The DNA for the CDR3 is TGCAGCGTTGGGTTGCGGGCCAGTACGCAGTATTTA. It translates to CSVGLRASTQYL.

At least ten counts were recorded for this clonotype. The rearrangement joins TRBV7-8 to TRBJ2-1; TRBD2 matches 7 bases. Germline V gives CDR1 SGHVS, CDR2 FQNEAQ. The V segment lost 5 bases and the J segment 0 bases; nucleotides outside the gene matches: 10. This CDR3 is built from 17 residues. The DNA of the CDR3 is TGTGCCAGCAGCCTGCGGGAGAGGGACTTCTCCTACAATGAGCAGTTCTTC. It yields the protein CASSLRERDFSYNEQFF.

As to this clonotype: Just one base apart from a much larger clone, this may be a read error. The chain carries TRBV29-1 and TRBJ2-1; no clear D. Germline CDR1 reads SQVTM; CDR2 reads ANQGSEA. The CDR3 is 12 residues long. V was shortened by 4 bases and J by 5 bases, with 9 bases between the two germline ends. This chain's CDR3 is CSVVPQHNEQFF. In DNA form, the CDR3 reads TGCAGCGTTGTACCCCAACACAATGAGCAGTTCTTC.

In the case of this clonotype: This clone may be a read error of a much larger clone one base away. The chain uses TRBV14 and TRBJ2-2; the D gene is possibly TRBD2 (6 bases). Per germline, CDR1 SGHDN and CDR2 FVKESK. CDR3 length: 14 amino acids. CDR3 sequence: CATSQVVAAGELFF. CDR3 bases: TGTGCCACCAGCCAAGTAGTAGCGGCCGGGGAGCTGTTTTTT. Full variable domain (rest looked up from reference TRBV14 and TRBJ2-2): EAGVTQFPSHSVIEKGQTVTLRCDPISGHDNLYWYRRVMGKEIKFLLHFVKESKQDESGMPNNRFLAERTGGTYSTLKVQPAELEDSGVYFCATSQVVAAGELFFGEGSRLTVL.

Points on this clonotype: The conserved final phenylalanine or tryptophan is absent from the CDR3, which likely points to a read error. The CDR3 loop reads CSVERGAGYEQYS. CDR3 DNA: TGCAGCGTTGAACGGGGGGCGGGCTACGAGCAGTACTCC. This chain uses TRBV29-1 with TRBJ2-7; tentatively, D is TRBD2 (7 bases). Germline V gene lookup returns CDR1 SQVTM and CDR2 ANQGSEA. V lost 2 bases and J lost 3, with 11 bases in between. The CDR3 consists of 13 residues.

A note on this clonotype: One end of the junction is discordant with germline, which a read error may explain. The gene calls are TRBV12-3 or TRBV12-4 and TRBJ2-3; possibly TRBD2 for D (6 bases). CDR3 length equals 18 residues. The CDR3 DNA follows: TGTACCAGCAGTTTCTTTCTCGCGGGCGGCCAGGAGGGCGACACGCAGTATTTT. Translating it yields CTSSFFLAGGQEGDTQYF.

Regarding this clonotype: Mismatch with germline at one junction end may stem from a read error. The chain links TRBV11-3 to TRBJ2-1; maybe TRBD2 (5 bases). CDR1 and CDR2 (germline): SGHNT, YENEEA. The CDR3 spans 17 residues. In DNA, the CDR3 is TGTGCCAGCAGCTTAGGGTTCGGCGGGCTTTCCTGCAGTGAGCAGTTTTTC. Translation: CASSLGFGGLSCSEQFF.

To note about this clonotype: This clone may be a read error of a much larger clone one base away. V gene TRBV14 combines with J gene TRBJ1-1; no clear D. The CDR3 runs to 16 residues. V lost 2 bases, J lost 3 bases, and 16 bases lay in between. CDR1 and CDR2 (germline): SGHDN, FVKESK. CDR3: CASSQKRTGQDTEAFF. CDR3 bases: TGTGCCAGCAGCCAAAAAAGGACGGGCCAGGACACTGAAGCTTTCTTT.

The sample holds one count of this clonotype. This may be a read error: a much more frequent sequence differs by one nucleotide. The V call is TRBV20-1, the J call TRBJ1-6, with TRBD1 matching 7 bases. Germline assignment: CDR1 DFQATT and CDR2 SNEGSKA (reference sequence). V shed 5 bases and J 9 bases; nucleotides not matched to a gene: 10. CDR3 length: 14 residues. CDR3 residues: CSASTGSDSSPLHF. Here the CDR3 DNA reads TGCAGTGCTTCGACAGGGAGCGATAGTTCACCCCTCCACTTT.

J is TRBJ2-7 and V is TRBV6-2 or TRBV6-3; D is tentatively TRBD1 or TRBD2 (7 bases each). This CDR3 spans 17 amino acids. Trimming cost V 5 bases and J 5 bases, with 25 bases left between them. Germline assignment: CDR1 MNHEY and CDR2 SVGEGT. The DNA for the CDR3 is TGTGCCAGCAGTCACCCTCCGACCGGGACAGCGGGGCACGAGCAGTACTTC. Protein sequence: CASSHPPTGTAGHEQYF.

The J gene is TRBJ2-5, the V gene TRBV2, with TRBD1 matching 7 bases. Looked up from germline, CDR1 is SNHLY and CDR2 is FYNNEI. The ends lost 7 bases at V and 1 base at J; junction bases unmatched: 3. The CDR3 is 13 residues long. This chain's CDR3 is CASKTGRQETQYF. In nucleotides, the CDR3 is TGTGCCAGCAAGACAGGGCGCCAAGAGACCCAGTACTTC.

Worth noting for this clonotype: A much larger clone sits a single nucleotide away, making a read error possible. The V call is TRBV4-2, the J call TRBJ1-1, with TRBD1 matching over 8 bases. The CDR3 covers 15 residues. Germline V gives CDR1 LGHNA, CDR2 YNFKEQ. In DNA, the CDR3 is TGTGCCAGCAGCCAAGATCGACAGGGGAACACTGAAGCTCTCTTT. This sequence encodes CASSQDRQGNTEALF.

A word on this clonotype: A read error may produce the germline difference seen at one junction end. The genes are TRBV4-2 and TRBJ2-1; D possibly uses TRBD1 or TRBD2 (5 bases each). CDR1 LGHNA and CDR2 YNFKEQ come from the germline V gene. The CDR3 totals 15 residues. The CDR3 DNA is TGTGCCAACAGCCAAGGGGAGACAGACTACAATGGGCAGTTCTTC. Translation: CANSQGETDYNGQFF.